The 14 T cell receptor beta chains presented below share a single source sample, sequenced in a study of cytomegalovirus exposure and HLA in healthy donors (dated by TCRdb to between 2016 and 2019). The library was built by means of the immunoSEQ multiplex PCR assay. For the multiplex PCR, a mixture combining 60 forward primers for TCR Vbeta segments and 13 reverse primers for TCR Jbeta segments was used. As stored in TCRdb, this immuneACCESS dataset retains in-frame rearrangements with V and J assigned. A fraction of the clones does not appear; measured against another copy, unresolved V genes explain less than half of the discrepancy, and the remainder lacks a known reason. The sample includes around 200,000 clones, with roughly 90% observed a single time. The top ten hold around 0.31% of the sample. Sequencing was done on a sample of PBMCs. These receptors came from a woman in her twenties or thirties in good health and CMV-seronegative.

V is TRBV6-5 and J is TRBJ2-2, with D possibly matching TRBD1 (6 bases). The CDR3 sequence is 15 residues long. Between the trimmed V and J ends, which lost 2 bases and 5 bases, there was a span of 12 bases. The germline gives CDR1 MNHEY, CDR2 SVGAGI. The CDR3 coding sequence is TGTGCCAGCAGTTACGGCCCCAGGGGAACCGGGGAGCTGTTTTTT. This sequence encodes CASSYGPRGTGELFF.

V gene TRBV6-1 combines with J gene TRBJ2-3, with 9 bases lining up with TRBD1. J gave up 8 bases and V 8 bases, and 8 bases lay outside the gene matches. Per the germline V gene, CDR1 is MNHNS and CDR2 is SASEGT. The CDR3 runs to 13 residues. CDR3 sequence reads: CASEDRGPGTQYF. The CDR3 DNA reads TGTGCCAGCGAGGACAGGGGACCAGGTACGCAGTATTTT.

CDR3 nucleotide sequence: TGTGCCAGCAGCCCATCCACAGGGCCTTTAGATACGCAGTATTTT. Amino acids: CASSPSTGPLDTQYF. The chain couples TRBV7-3 to TRBJ2-3, with D perhaps matching TRBD1 (6 bases). V lost 5 bases to trimming and J lost 5 bases, with 17 bases between them. This CDR3 region has 15 residues. Germline-derived CDR1 and CDR2 are SGHTA and FQGTGA.

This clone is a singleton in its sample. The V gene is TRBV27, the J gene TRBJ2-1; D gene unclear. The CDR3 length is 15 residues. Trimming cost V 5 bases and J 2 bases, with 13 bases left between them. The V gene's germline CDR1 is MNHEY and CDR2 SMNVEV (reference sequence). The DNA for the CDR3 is TGTGCCAGCAGTGCCGTCCTAGGCGCCTACAATGAGCAGTTCTTC. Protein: CASSAVLGAYNEQFF.

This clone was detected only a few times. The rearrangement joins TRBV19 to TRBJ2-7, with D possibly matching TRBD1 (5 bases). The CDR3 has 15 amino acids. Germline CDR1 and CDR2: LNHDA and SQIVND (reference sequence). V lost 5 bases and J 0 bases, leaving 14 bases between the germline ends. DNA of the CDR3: TGTGCCAGTAGTCGCTGGGGCTCAAACTCCTACGAGCAGTACTTC. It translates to CASSRWGSNSYEQYF.

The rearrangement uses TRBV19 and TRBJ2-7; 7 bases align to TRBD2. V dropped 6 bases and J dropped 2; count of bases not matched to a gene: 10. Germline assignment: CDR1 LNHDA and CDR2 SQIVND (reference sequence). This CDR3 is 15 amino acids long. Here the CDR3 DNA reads TGTGCCAGTAGGGCAACCGGGACTACCGCCTACGAGCAGTACTTC. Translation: CASRATGTTAYEQYF.

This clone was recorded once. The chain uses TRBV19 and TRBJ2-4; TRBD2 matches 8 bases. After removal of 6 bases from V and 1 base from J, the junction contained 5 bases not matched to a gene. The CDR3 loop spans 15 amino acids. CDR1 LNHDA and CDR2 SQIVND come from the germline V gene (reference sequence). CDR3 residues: CASSSGGRAKNIQYF. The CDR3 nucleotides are TGTGCCAGTAGCTCGGGGGGGCGGGCCAAAAACATTCAGTACTTC. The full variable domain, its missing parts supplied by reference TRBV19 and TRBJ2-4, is DGGITQSPKYLFRKEGQNVTLSCEQNLNHDAMYWYRQDPGQGLRLIYYSQIVNDFQKGDIAEGYSVSREKKESFPLTVTSAQKNPTAFYLCASSSGGRAKNIQYFGAGTRLSVL.

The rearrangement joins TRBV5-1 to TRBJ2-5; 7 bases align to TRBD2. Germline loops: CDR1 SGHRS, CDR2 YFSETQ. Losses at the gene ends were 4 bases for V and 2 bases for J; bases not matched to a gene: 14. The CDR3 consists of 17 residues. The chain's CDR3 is CASSPGGGGYSQETQYF. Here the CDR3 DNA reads TGCGCCAGCAGCCCCGGCGGCGGGGGATATAGTCAAGAGACCCAGTACTTC.

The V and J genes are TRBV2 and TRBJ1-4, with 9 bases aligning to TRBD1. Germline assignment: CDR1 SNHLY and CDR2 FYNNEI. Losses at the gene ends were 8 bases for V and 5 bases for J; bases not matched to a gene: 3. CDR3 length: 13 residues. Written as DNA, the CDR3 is TGTGCCAGCGACGGGACAGGGAATGAAAAACTGTTTTTT. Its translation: CASDGTGNEKLFF.

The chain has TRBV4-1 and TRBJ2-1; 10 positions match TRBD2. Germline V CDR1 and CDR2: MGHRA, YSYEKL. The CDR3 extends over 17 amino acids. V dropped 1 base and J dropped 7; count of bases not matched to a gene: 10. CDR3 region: CASSQVAAGGRRNEQFF. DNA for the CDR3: TGCGCCAGCAGCCAAGTGGCAGCGGGAGGGCGCAGGAATGAGCAGTTCTTC.

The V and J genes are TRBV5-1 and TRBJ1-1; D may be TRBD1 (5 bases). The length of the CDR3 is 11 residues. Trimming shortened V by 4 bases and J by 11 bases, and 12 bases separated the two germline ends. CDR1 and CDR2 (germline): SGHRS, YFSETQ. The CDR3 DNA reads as TGCGCCAGCAGCAAGGACACGGCCGCTTTCTTT. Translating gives CASSKDTAAFF. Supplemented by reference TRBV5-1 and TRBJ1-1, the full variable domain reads KAGVTQTPRYLIKTRGQQVTLSCSPISGHRSVSWYQQTPGQGLQFLFEYFSETQRNKGNFPGRFSGRQFSNSRSEMNVSTLELGDSALYLCASSKDTAAFFGQGTRLTVV.

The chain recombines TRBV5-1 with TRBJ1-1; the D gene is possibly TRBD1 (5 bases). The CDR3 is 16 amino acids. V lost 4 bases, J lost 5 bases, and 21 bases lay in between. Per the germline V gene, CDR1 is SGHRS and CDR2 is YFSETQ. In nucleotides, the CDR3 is TGCGCCAGCAGCCCAGCCATAATGGGGGGAGGAACTGAAGCTTTCTTT. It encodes CASSPAIMGGGTEAFF.

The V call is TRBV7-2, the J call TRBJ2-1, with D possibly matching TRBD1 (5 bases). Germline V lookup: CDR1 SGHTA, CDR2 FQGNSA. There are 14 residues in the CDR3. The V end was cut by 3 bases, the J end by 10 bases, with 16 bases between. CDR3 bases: TGTGCCAGCAGCTTTCAGACAGACGCCGAGGAGCAGTTCTTC. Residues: CASSFQTDAEEQFF.

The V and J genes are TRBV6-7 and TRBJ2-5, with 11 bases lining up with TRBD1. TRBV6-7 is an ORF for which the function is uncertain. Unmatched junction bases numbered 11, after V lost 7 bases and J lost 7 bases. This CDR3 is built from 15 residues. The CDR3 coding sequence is TGTGCCAGCACCCTCCCCCCCGGGACAGGGGGGACCCAGTACTTC. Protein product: CASTLPPGTGGTQYF.